This T cell receptor (beta chain) was documented in a study of T cell responses to AZD1222 COVID-19 vaccine. The germline CDR1 and CDR2 sequences are SGHNT and YENEEA. This CDR3 is 13 amino acids long. Deletions cut 2 bases from V and 2 bases from J, with 7 bases between. Only in-frame clones appear in the TCRdb table, and some are missing; sequencing was by immunoSEQ multiplex PCR. Found here are fewer than 85,000 clones, roughly 87% of them singletons; the top ten hold 9.3%. Findings and limits, study-wide: The CD4 TCRs associated with vaccination extended across spike and predominated at 160-218 and 743-854. The sample set comprised mostly white British donors with more females, and clonal diversity was possibly underestimated. Regions left unmutated in variants are reportedly the target of nearly half of spike-specific TCRs.

Points on this clone: Antigen: not known.

The receptor's source is an adult who received the AZD1222 COVID-19 vaccine. The chain employs TRBV11-3 and TRBJ2-7; tentatively, D is TRBD1 (5 bases). The sample consisted of peripheral blood, taken 28 days after the second AZD1222 dose. Here the CDR3 DNA reads TGTGCCAGCAGCTTATCGACAGCCTACGAGCAGTACTTC. It specifies CASSLSTAYEQYF.